This T cell receptor (beta chain) derives from a study of cytomegalovirus exposure and HLA in healthy donors. This CDR3 contains 16 residues. V lost 4 bases to trimming and J lost 5 bases; unmatched junction nucleotides: 9. The germline V gene encodes CDR1 MDHEN and CDR2 SYDVKM. The PCR made use of 60 Vbeta and 13 Jbeta primers. The method was immunoSEQ multiplex PCR; TCRdb's version includes in-frame clones alone and lacks a portion of them. This sample has approximately 86,000 clones, with about 85% found just once. The chain combines TRBV28 with TRBJ2-2; 8 bases match TRBD1. Sequenced sample: PBMCs. The sequence derives from a man in his forties in good health and CMV-seropositive. The DNA for the CDR3 is TGTGCCAGCAGTTATTATTACAGGGGGAGGACCGGGGAGCTGTTTTTT. It is translated as CASSYYYRGRTGELFF.